The next 20 T cell receptor beta chains were all read from a single sample in a study of regulatory T cells in long-lasting Graves disease. Both iRepertoire HTBI primers and Arm-PCR of CDR3 regions were used to build the TCR beta libraries. MiXCR, run by TCRdb on the multiplex PCR reads, gives a single entry per CDR3 protein. Of hundreds of thousands of distinct CDR3 sequences listed, less than 25% were seen once; the top ten hold around 14%. Time point given: persistent/refractory GD, antithyroid drugs over 5 years with positive TRAb. Following extraction of RNA from PBMCs, that RNA was used to make the TCR library. The material sequenced was peripheral blood mononuclear cells (PBMCs), taken when the disease was refractory, from a patient treated with antithyroid drugs. The receptor set was obtained from a female donor with Graves disease.

Details on this clonotype: A junction boundary mismatches the germline segment, possibly from a read error. This chain joins TRBV7-2 and TRBJ2-7, with 8 bases matching TRBD1. The germline V gene encodes CDR1 SGHTA and CDR2 FQGNSA. This CDR3 contains 18 residues. The CDR3 loop is CASSQPAHIQGGSYEQYF. Here the CDR3 DNA reads TGCGCCAGCAGCCAGCCCGCTCATATACAGGGGGGTTCCTACGAGCAGTACTTC.

This clonotype has at least ten counts. The chain is built from TRBV11-3 and TRBJ1-1; TRBD1 is a possible D gene (5 bases). The CDR3 has 14 amino acids. Germline assignment: CDR1 SGHNT and CDR2 YENEEA. V shed 1 base and J shed 3 bases, with 9 bases lying between them. The CDR3 nucleotides are TGTGCCAGCAGCTTAGGCGGCAGGGACACTGAAGCTTTCTTT. It encodes CASSLGGRDTEAFF.

The CDR3 coding sequence is TGTGCCACCCAACGGACAGCAGCCTACGAGCAGTACTTC. It codes for CATQRTAAYEQYF. The J gene is TRBJ2-7, the V gene TRBV6-1; TRBD1 might be the D (6 bases). The CDR3 sequence is 13 residues long. The germline gives CDR1 MNHNS, CDR2 SASEGT. V was clipped by 10 bases and J by 2 bases, with 15 bases between them.

At least ten counts were recorded for this clonotype. V is TRBV27 and J is TRBJ2-5; D is possibly TRBD1 (7 bases). Germline V gene data show CDR1 as MNHEY and CDR2 as SMNVEV (reference sequence). The CDR3 is 14 residues long. V was pared by 8 bases and J by 5 bases, with 18 bases between. DNA for the CDR3: TGTGCCAGCGGCCGACAGGGAGCGGGCGAGACCCAGTACTTC. Translated, it gives CASGRQGAGETQYF.

V usage is TRBV9 and J usage is TRBJ2-2; 7 bases are a match to TRBD1. V lost 3 bases, J lost 2 bases, and 7 bases stayed unmatched. The CDR3 has 16 residues. The V gene's germline CDR1 is SGDLS and CDR2 YYNGEE. This CDR3 reads CASSDFTGVNTGELFF. The CDR3 DNA is TGTGCCAGCAGCGACTTTACAGGGGTCAACACCGGGGAGCTGTTTTTT.

With respect to this clonotype: This likely reflects a read error, since a far larger clone is one base away. The chain employs TRBV12-3 or TRBV12-4 and TRBJ2-5, with 8 nucleotides matching TRBD1. The CDR3 is made up of 17 amino acids. In DNA, the CDR3 is TGTGCCTGCAGTTTAGCCGGGACAGGCATACCTCAAGAGACCCAGTACTTC. Translation gives CACSLAGTGIPQETQYF.

Comments on this clonotype: A much larger clone is a single base away; this may be a read error. V usage is TRBV6-1 and J usage is TRBJ1-1; D possibly corresponds to TRBD1 (6 bases). The germline V and J ends were trimmed by 6 bases and 4 bases, with 15 bases remaining between them. The CDR3 covers 14 residues. CDR1 is MNHNS, CDR2 SASEGT, per germline. The CDR3 coding sequence is TGTGCCAGCAGCGATCCTACAGGGATCACTGAAGCTTTCTTT. Translation: CASSDPTGITEAFF.

This chain links TRBV11-1 with TRBJ2-1; no reliable D call. There are 14 residues in the CDR3. Germline-derived CDR1 and CDR2 are SGHAT and FQDESV (reference sequence). Trimming left V 5 bases short and J 8 bases short, with 16 bases between. This chain's CDR3 is CASSIQGPGDEQFF. In DNA, the CDR3 is TGTGCCAGCAGCATCCAAGGGCCTGGCGATGAGCAGTTCTTC.

V is TRBV29-1 and J is TRBJ1-1; D remains ambiguous. There are 10 residues in the CDR3. Germline CDR1 SQVTM, CDR2 ANQGSEA. V lost 5 bases, J lost 3 bases, and 4 bases lay in between. The CDR3 coding sequence is TGCAGCGTTTCGGACACTGAAGCTTTCTTT. Translated: CSVSDTEAFF.

In this sample, this clonotype turned up many times. The rearrangement links TRBV11-1 to TRBJ2-5; 7 positions match TRBD1. V was clipped by 6 bases and J by 1 base; unmatched bases: 5. Germline V gene sequence: CDR1 SGHAT, CDR2 FQDESV (reference sequence). There are 14 residues in the CDR3. Here the CDR3 reads CASSRRDSQETQYF. CDR3 DNA: TGTGCCAGCAGTAGACGGGACAGCCAAGAGACCCAGTACTTC. The full variable domain, with the rest looked up from reference TRBV11-1 and TRBJ2-5, is EAEVAQSPRYKITEKSQAVAFWCDPISGHATLYWYRQILGQGPELLVQFQDESVVDDSQLPKDRFSAERLKGVDSTLKIQPAELGDSAMYLCASSRRDSQETQYFGPGTRLLVL.

This clonotype was recorded at least ten times. The gene calls are TRBV20-1 and TRBJ1-2, with 10 bases identical to TRBD1. Germline V CDR1 and CDR2: DFQATT, SNEGSKA (reference sequence). V trimming: 1 base; J trimming: 12 bases; junction bases outside the gene matches: 5. This CDR3 has 12 residues. CDR3 region: CSARGGDRGDTF. The CDR3 nucleotides read TGCAGTGCTAGAGGAGGGGACAGGGGTGACACCTTC.

Only a few counts were recorded for this clonotype. The chain couples TRBV6-5 to TRBJ1-2, with 9 bases matching TRBD1. J lost 8 bases, V lost 4 bases, and 8 bases had no gene match. The germline V gene encodes CDR1 MNHEY and CDR2 SVGAGI. The CDR3 length is 14 residues. The CDR3 loop is CASSFGQGTGGYTF. The CDR3, as DNA: TGTGCCAGCAGTTTCGGACAGGGGACGGGGGGCTACACCTTC.

With respect to this clonotype: Relative to the germline gene, one junction end is altered; a read error may explain this. The genes are TRBV12-3 or TRBV12-4 and TRBJ2-2; D could derive from TRBD1 or TRBD2 (5 bases each). The CDR3 is made up of 13 amino acids. The DNA for the CDR3 is TGTGCCGGCAGTTTGGGGGTCGCCGGGGAGCTGTTTTTT. Translated: CAGSLGVAGELFF.

This clonotype was counted ten times or more. The chain's CDR3 is CAWRYSSGQETQYF. In nucleotides, the CDR3 is TGTGCCTGGCGGTATTCTAGCGGACAAGAGACCCAGTACTTC. This sequence joins TRBV30 and TRBJ2-5; TRBD2 matches 7 bases. V was clipped by 5 bases and J by 2 bases; unmatched bases: 8. This CDR3 comprises 14 residues. Germline lookup yields CDR1 GTSNPN and CDR2 SVGIG (reference sequence).

This clonotype was observed at least ten times. The chain uses TRBV5-1 and TRBJ1-5, with D possibly being TRBD1 (6 bases). V gave up 4 bases and J gave up 6 bases, with 20 bases separating them. CDR3 size: 16 residues. Germline V gives CDR1 SGHRS, CDR2 YFSETQ. The chain's CDR3 is CASSPTYSTGPQPQHF. CDR3 nucleotides: TGCGCCAGCAGCCCGACCTACTCGACAGGCCCTCAGCCCCAGCATTTT.

V usage is TRBV19 and J usage is TRBJ2-5, with D tentatively TRBD1 (6 bases). Germline loops: CDR1 LNHDA, CDR2 SQIVND (reference sequence). The length of the CDR3 is 15 residues. V lost 1 base and J 4 bases, leaving 13 bases between the germline ends. The CDR3, as DNA: TGTGCCAGTAGTATAGCAGGGGCCCCCAGAGAGACCCAGTACTTC. Protein: CASSIAGAPRETQYF.

This clonotype appeared many times. The J gene is TRBJ2-4, the V gene TRBV2, with TRBD2 matching 10 bases. Germline V CDR1 and CDR2: SNHLY, FYNNEI. The CDR3 totals 14 residues. The V gene end was trimmed by 10 bases and the J gene end by 7 bases; junction bases not matched to a gene: 10. The CDR3 reads CATKASSGSNIQYF. The DNA for the CDR3 is TGTGCCACCAAGGCGTCTAGCGGGAGCAACATTCAGTACTTC. The full variable domain, in which reference TRBV2 and TRBJ2-4 provide the parts outside the CDR3, is EPEVTQTPSHQVTQMGQEVILRCVPISNHLYFYWYRQILGQKVEFLVSFYNNEISEKSEIFDDQFSVERPDGSNFTLKIRSTKLEDSAMYFCATKASSGSNIQYFGAGTRLSVL.

As to this clonotype: This clone may be a read error of a much larger clone one base away. The V gene is TRBV19, the J gene TRBJ1-1; TRBD1 is a possible D gene (5 bases). CDR3 size: 14 residues. V lost 5 bases and J 3 bases, leaving 13 bases between the germline ends. Germline loops: CDR1 LNHDA, CDR2 SQIVND (reference sequence). CDR3 sequence reads: CASSAPTAHTEAFF. CDR3 nucleotide sequence: TGTGCCAGTAGTGCACCGACAGCCCACACTGAAGCTTTCTTT.

This clonotype was found many times. This chain connects TRBV28 to TRBJ2-7; a possible D gene is TRBD2 (5 bases). Germline V gene lookup returns CDR1 MDHEN and CDR2 SYDVKM. Trimming took off 4 bases at V and 2 bases at J, with 9 bases between the two ends. CDR3 length equals 13 residues. The DNA of the CDR3 is TGTGCCAGCAGTTCTCCGGGAACCTACGAGCAGTACTTC. Its translation: CASSSPGTYEQYF.

This chain joins TRBV4-3 and TRBJ2-1, with D possibly being TRBD1 or TRBD2 (5 bases each). Germline V gene lookup returns CDR1 LGHNA and CDR2 YSLEER. The ends were cut back, 0 bases at V and 8 bases at J, with 11 bases in the middle. This CDR3 is built from 14 residues. Here the CDR3 DNA reads TGCGCCAGCAGCCAAGAAAGGGGAGTCTATGAGCAGTTCTTC. Amino acids: CASSQERGVYEQFF.